Here is one T cell receptor beta chain with its context. The CD8+ and CD4+ T cells were negatively isolated, with the TEMRA cells enriched by FACS. The CDR3 consists of 12 residues. Germline lookup yields CDR1 LGHNA and CDR2 YNFKEQ. V was cut by 1 base and J by 11 bases, with 10 bases left in between. cDNA came from roughly 0.47 to 1 ug RNA primed by random hexamers. Amplification of TCR beta CDR3 spanned 54 Vbeta and 13 Jbeta via immunoSEQ multiplex PCR. Using its own MiXCR run on the immunoSEQ multiplex PCR reads, TCRdb lists one record per CDR3 protein. Of 100,000 to 150,000 distinct CDR3 sequences listed, over 85% are singletons. This sample was included in a study of CD8 T cells in Susac syndrome.

This TCR derives from a human donor in good health. V is TRBV4-2 and J is TRBJ2-3; D unresolved. The sequencing input was CD4+ T cells from PBMCs. CDR3 residues: CASSQVSVQQYF. DNA for the CDR3: TGTGCCAGCAGCCAAGTATCGGTGCAGCAGTATTTT.